These 10 T cell receptor beta chains were sequenced from one sample in a study of regulatory T cells in long-lasting Graves disease. This sample's time point: persistent/refractory GD, antithyroid drugs over 5 years with positive TRAb. Researchers made the TCR library from RNA that was extracted from PBMCs. According to the study, TCR beta libraries were built with iRepertoire HTBI primers and CDR3-region Arm-PCR. TCRdb re-called the multiplex PCR reads with MiXCR, one entry per CDR3 protein. This table holds fewer than 600,000 distinct CDR3 sequences, around a fifth found once. The source was peripheral blood mononuclear cells (PBMCs), collected when the disease was refractory, from a patient treated with antithyroid drugs. Every receptor here comes from a female donor with Graves disease.

This clonotype was counted only a few times. The V call is TRBV4-3, the J call TRBJ2-5; the D call may be TRBD1 or TRBD2 (5 bases each). In germline, CDR1 is LGHNA, CDR2 YSLEER. CDR3 length: 15 residues. The V end was cut by 4 bases, the J end by 4 bases, with 16 bases between. The CDR3 here is CASSLQYGAGETQYF. CDR3 nucleotide sequence: TGCGCCAGCAGCCTCCAGTACGGGGCAGGAGAGACCCAGTACTTC.

The chain is built from TRBV28 and TRBJ1-1; TRBD1 might be the D (5 bases). The germline V gene has CDR1 MDHEN and CDR2 SYDVKM. V lost 4 bases, J lost 1 base, and 13 bases lay in between. The CDR3 extends over 15 amino acids. In nucleotides, the CDR3 is TGTGCCAGCAGTTGGGGTGGGGGGGGGAACACTGAAGCTTTCTTT. This codes for CASSWGGGGNTEAFF.

This chain links TRBV12-3 or TRBV12-4 with TRBJ2-2, with D uncertain. V dropped 3 bases and J dropped 6 bases, with 14 bases sitting between them. The CDR3 totals 15 residues. CDR3 region: CASSLWTASSGELFF. The CDR3 nucleotides are TGTGCCAGCAGTTTGTGGACGGCCAGCTCCGGGGAGCTGTTTTTT.

This clonotype was seen a handful of times. V gene TRBV5-1 combines with J gene TRBJ2-7; TRBD2 aligns across 9 bases. V shed 3 bases, J shed 3 bases, and the junction held 13 bases outside the gene matches. Germline V gives CDR1 SGHRS, CDR2 YFSETQ. This CDR3 has 17 residues. CDR3 region: CASSSSLGASGNYEQYF. The CDR3 nucleotides are TGCGCCAGCAGCTCCTCCCTAGGTGCTAGCGGGAACTACGAGCAGTACTTC. Based on the CDR3 plus reference TRBV5-1 and TRBJ2-7, the full variable domain is KAGVTQTPRYLIKTRGQQVTLSCSPISGHRSVSWYQQTPGQGLQFLFEYFSETQRNKGNFPGRFSGRQFSNSRSEMNVSTLELGDSALYLCASSSSLGASGNYEQYFGPGTRLTVT.

This clonotype appeared once. V and J are TRBV5-4 and TRBJ2-5; 11 nucleotides align to TRBD2. V shed 4 bases, J shed 0 bases, and the junction held 2 bases outside the gene matches. Germline lookup yields CDR1 SGHNT and CDR2 YYREEE (reference sequence). The CDR3 has 15 residues. Here the CDR3 DNA reads TGTGCCAGCAGCAGGGGACTAGCGGACCAAGAGACCCAGTACTTC. Translated, it gives CASSRGLADQETQYF.

The chain recombines TRBV20-1 with TRBJ2-2, with D tentatively TRBD1 or TRBD2 (5 bases each). The germline CDR1 and CDR2 sequences are DFQATT and SNEGSKA (reference sequence). With 3 bases removed from V and 2 bases from J, the gap between germline ends came to 7 bases. This CDR3 spans 13 amino acids. Here the CDR3 DNA reads TGCAGTGCTAGGGGGGAAAACACCGGGGAGCTGTTTTTT. Translation gives CSARGENTGELFF.

This clonotype was observed a few times. The V call is TRBV3-1, the J call TRBJ2-7, with D unresolved. This CDR3 has 13 amino acids. The germline CDR1 and CDR2 sequences are LGHDT and YNNKEL (reference sequence). The ends were cut back, 6 bases at V and 6 bases at J, with 15 bases in the middle. This CDR3 reads CASSQWSRREQYF. CDR3 bases: TGTGCCAGCAGTCAATGGAGCCGGCGCGAGCAGTACTTC.

V usage is TRBV6-2 or TRBV6-3 and J usage is TRBJ1-5, with TRBD1 as a possible D gene (6 bases). The germline V gene encodes CDR1 MNHEY and CDR2 SVGEGT. The CDR3 has 11 residues. Trimming left V 6 bases short and J 15 bases short, with 15 bases between. This CDR3 reads CASSQGQGRHF. The CDR3 nucleotides read TGTGCCAGCAGCCAAGGCCAGGGGCGGCATTTT.

This clonotype has a count of ten or more. V is TRBV19 and J is TRBJ1-5; TRBD1 agrees at 7 bases. CDR1 and CDR2 (germline): LNHDA, SQIVND (reference sequence). Losses at the gene ends were 9 bases for V and 4 bases for J; bases not matched to a gene: 12. The CDR3 has 15 residues. CDR3 in DNA: TGTGCCAGCCGCCCAACCGGGGACAGAAATCAGCCCCAGCATTTT. Protein product: CASRPTGDRNQPQHF.

This clonotype has a count of ten or more. The rearrangement links TRBV2 to TRBJ2-7; D is unresolved. Deletions cut 7 bases from V and 5 bases from J, with 18 bases between. This CDR3 contains 14 residues. CDR1 is SNHLY, CDR2 FYNNEI, per germline. Here the CDR3 DNA reads TGTGCCAGCATCCGGCCCCAACTGGGGAACGAGCAGTACTTC. Its translation is CASIRPQLGNEQYF.